Given below is one T cell receptor (beta chain) in context. Antigen unknown. This sample was taken from a study of T-cell memory formation after mild COVID-19. Study as a whole: TCR clusters showed largely donor specificity. General study points: Day 37-peaking second-wave clones had unconfirmed SARS-CoV-2 specificity. CD4+ contracting clones were mainly CM and EM; CD8+ ones, EMRA.

TCRdb used MiXCR to reprocess the 5' RACE reads, holding one entry per CDR3 protein. The sample yields around 370,000 distinct CDR3 sequences, around 20% seen once. Germline CDR1 and CDR2: SEHNR and FQNEAQ (reference sequence). V was pared by 5 bases and J by 1 base, with 14 bases of the junction left unmatched. The CDR3 covers 18 residues. The sample consisted of PBMCs or a T cell subset sorted from them (not recorded which). V gene TRBV7-9 combines with J gene TRBJ2-3; 8 bases are shared with TRBD2. The sequence was collected from an adult woman who had mild COVID-19 (a few samples of this study predate the infection). Cell type and time point are not known. For the CDR3, the DNA is TGTGCCAGCAGCCTCATCCTTGGGACTAGAGGTGGCACAGATACGCAGTATTTT. This gives the protein CASSLILGTRGGTDTQYF.